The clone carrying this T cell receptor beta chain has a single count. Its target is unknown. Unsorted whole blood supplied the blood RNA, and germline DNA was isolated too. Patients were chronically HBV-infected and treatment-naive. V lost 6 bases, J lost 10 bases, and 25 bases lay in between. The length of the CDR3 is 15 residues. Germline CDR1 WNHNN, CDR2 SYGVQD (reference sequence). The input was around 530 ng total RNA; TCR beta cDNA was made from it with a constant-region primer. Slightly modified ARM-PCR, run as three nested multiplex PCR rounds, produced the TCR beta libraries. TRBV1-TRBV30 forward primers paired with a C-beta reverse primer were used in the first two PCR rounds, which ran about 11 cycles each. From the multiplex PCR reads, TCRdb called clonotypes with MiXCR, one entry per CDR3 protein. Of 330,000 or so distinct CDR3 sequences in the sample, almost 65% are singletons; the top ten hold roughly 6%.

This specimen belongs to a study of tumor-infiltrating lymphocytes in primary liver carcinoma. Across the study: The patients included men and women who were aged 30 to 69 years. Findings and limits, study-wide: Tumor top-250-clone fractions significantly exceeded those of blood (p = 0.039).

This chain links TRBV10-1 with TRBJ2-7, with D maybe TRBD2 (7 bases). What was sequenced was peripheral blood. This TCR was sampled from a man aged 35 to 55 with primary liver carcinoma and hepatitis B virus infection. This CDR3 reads CASSPDRDYQGHQYF. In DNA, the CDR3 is TGCGCCAGCAGCCCGGATCGGGACTACCAGGGACACCAGTACTTC.